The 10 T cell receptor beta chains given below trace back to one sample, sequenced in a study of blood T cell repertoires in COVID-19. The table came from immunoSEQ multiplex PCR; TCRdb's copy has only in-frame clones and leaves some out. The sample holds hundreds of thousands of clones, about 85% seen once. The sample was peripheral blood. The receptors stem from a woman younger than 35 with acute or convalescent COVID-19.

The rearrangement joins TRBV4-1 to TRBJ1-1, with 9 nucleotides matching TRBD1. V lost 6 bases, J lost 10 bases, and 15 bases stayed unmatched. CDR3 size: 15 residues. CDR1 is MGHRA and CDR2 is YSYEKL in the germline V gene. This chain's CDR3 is CASRMGTGLLNSAFF. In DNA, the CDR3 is TGCGCCAGCAGGATGGGGACAGGGCTTTTAAATTCAGCTTTCTTT.

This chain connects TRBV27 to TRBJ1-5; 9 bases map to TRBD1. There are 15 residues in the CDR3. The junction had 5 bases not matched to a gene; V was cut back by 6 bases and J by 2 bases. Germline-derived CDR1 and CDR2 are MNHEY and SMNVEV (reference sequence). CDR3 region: CASRRTGDGNQPQHF. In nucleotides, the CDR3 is TGTGCCAGCAGACGGACAGGGGACGGCAATCAGCCCCAGCATTTT.

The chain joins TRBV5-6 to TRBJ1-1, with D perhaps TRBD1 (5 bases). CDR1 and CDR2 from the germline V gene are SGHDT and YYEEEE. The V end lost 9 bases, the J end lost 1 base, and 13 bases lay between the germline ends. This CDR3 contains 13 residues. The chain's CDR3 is CATGPTANTEAFF. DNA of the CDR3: TGTGCCACCGGACCGACAGCGAACACTGAAGCTTTCTTT.

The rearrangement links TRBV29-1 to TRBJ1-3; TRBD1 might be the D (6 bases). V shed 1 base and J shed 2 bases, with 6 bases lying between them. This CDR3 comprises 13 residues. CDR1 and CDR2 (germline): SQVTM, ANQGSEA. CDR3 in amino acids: CSVEGDTGNTIYF. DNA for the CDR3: TGCAGCGTTGAAGGGGACACTGGAAACACCATATATTTT.

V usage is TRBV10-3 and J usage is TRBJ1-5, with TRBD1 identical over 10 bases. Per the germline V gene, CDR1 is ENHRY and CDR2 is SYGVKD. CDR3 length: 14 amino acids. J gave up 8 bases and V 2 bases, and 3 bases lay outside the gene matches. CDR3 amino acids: CAISEDRGREPQHF. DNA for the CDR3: TGTGCCATCAGTGAGGACAGGGGGCGGGAGCCCCAGCATTTT.

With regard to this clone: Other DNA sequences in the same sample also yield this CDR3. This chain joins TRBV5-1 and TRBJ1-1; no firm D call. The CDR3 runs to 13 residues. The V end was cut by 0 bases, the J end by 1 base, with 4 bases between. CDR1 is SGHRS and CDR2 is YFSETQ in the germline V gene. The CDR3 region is CASSLGENTEAFF. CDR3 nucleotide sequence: TGCGCCAGCAGCTTGGGCGAGAACACTGAAGCTTTCTTT.

CDR3 in DNA: TGCGCCAGCAGCCTCCGGGATGAAACTGAAGCTTTCTTT. It translates to CASSLRDETEAFF. The gene calls are TRBV4-1 and TRBJ1-1, with unresolved D. Germline lookup yields CDR1 MGHRA and CDR2 YSYEKL. The length of the CDR3 is 13 residues. V was shortened by 4 bases and J by 5 bases, with 11 bases between the two germline ends.

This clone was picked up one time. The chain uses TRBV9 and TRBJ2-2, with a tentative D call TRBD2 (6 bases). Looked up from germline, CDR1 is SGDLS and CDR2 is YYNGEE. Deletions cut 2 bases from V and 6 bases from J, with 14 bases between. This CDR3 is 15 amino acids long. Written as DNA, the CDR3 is TGTGCCAGCAGCGTTAGCGGCCCGAGGTCCGGGGAGCTGTTTTTT. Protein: CASSVSGPRSGELFF. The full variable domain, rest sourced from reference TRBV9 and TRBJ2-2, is DSGVTQTPKHLITATGQRVTLRCSPRSGDLSVYWYQQSLDQGLQFLIQYYNGEERAKGNILERFSAQQFPDLHSELNLSSLELGDSALYFCASSVSGPRSGELFFGEGSRLTVL.

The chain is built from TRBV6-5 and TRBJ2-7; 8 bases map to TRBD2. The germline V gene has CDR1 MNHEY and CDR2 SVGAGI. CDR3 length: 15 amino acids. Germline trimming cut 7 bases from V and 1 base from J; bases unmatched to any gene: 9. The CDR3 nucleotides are TGTGCCAGCAAGGGGGGAAGCGGGGGATCCTACGAGCAGTACTTC. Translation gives CASKGGSGGSYEQYF.

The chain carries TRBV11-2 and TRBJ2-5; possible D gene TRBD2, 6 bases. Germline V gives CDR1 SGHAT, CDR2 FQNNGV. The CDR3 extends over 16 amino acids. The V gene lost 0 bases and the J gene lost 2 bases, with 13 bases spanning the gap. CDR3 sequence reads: CASSLDGGEGQETQYF. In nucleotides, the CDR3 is TGTGCCAGCAGCTTAGACGGGGGAGAGGGGCAAGAGACCCAGTACTTC.